Presented here are 10 T cell receptor beta chains from one specimen sequenced in a study of T-cell memory formation after mild COVID-19. Each CDR3 protein gets one entry after TCRdb re-called the 5' RACE reads with MiXCR. The profile shows more than 75,000 distinct CDR3 sequences, approximately 14% of them singletons. The sequenced sample was PBMCs or a T cell subset sorted from them (not recorded which). These receptors all come from an adult woman who had mild COVID-19 (a few samples of this study predate the infection). Cell type and time point are not known.

This clonotype turned up a few times. V and J are TRBV28 and TRBJ2-7, with D unclear. Germline CDR1 and CDR2: MDHEN and SYDVKM. With 1 base removed from V and 6 bases from J, the gap between germline ends came to 7 bases. The length of the CDR3 is 12 residues. CDR3 in DNA: TGTGCCAGCAGTTTATACGGGCGCGAGCAGTACTTC. Translation: CASSLYGREQYF.

This clonotype was seen many times. The genes are TRBV7-9 and TRBJ2-3, with 9 bases fitting TRBD2. J lost 3 bases, V lost 5 bases, and 12 bases had no gene match. CDR1 and CDR2 from the germline V gene are SEHNR and FQNEAQ (reference sequence). The CDR3 runs to 17 residues. CDR3 protein: CASSPSYGLAWTDTQYF. The CDR3 nucleotides read TGTGCCAGCAGCCCCAGCTATGGACTAGCGTGGACAGATACGCAGTATTTT.

The sample holds a few counts of this clonotype. The chain employs TRBV24-1 and TRBJ2-7; D is ambiguous. V dropped 7 bases and J dropped 0 bases, with 9 bases sitting between them. From germline, CDR1 is KGHDR and CDR2 SFDVKD. This CDR3 spans 13 amino acids. The CDR3 protein is CATRDGSSYEQYF. The CDR3 DNA follows: TGTGCCACCAGGGACGGCAGCTCCTACGAGCAGTACTTC.

This clonotype has only a few counts. The J gene is TRBJ1-1, the V gene TRBV7-6; TRBD1 agrees at 11 bases. This CDR3 is built from 16 residues. The germline V gene has CDR1 SGHVS and CDR2 FNYEAQ. With V trimmed by 4 bases and J by 7 bases, 11 bases remained unmatched. The CDR3 here is CASSSGQGARSDEAFF. CDR3 bases: TGTGCCAGCAGCTCCGGACAGGGGGCGCGAAGTGATGAAGCTTTCTTT.

This clonotype was detected once. The chain recombines TRBV7-8 with TRBJ1-2; D is uncertain. The germline V and J ends were trimmed by 1 base and 8 bases, with 11 bases remaining between them. The germline CDR1 and CDR2 sequences are SGHVS and FQNEAQ. The CDR3 contains 13 residues. DNA of the CDR3: TGTGCCAGCAGCTTAGAACTTGCAACGGGCTACACCTTC. Amino acid sequence: CASSLELATGYTF. The full variable domain, rest sourced from reference TRBV7-8 and TRBJ1-2, is GAGVSQSPRYKVAKRGQDVALRCDPISGHVSLFWYQQALGQGPEFLTYFQNEAQLDKSGLPSDRFFAERPEGSVSTLKIQRTQQEDSAVYLCASSLELATGYTFGSGTRLTVV.

The rearrangement uses TRBV19 and TRBJ1-1; D might be TRBD1 (6 bases). The V and J ends lost 7 bases and 3 bases respectively, with 15 bases between them. The CDR3 runs 14 residues. Germline V gene lookup returns CDR1 LNHDA and CDR2 SQIVND (reference sequence). CDR3: CASTQIQGYTEAFF. DNA of the CDR3: TGTGCCAGTACTCAGATCCAGGGGTACACTGAAGCTTTCTTT.

V usage is TRBV7-6 and J usage is TRBJ1-1; 7 nucleotides align to TRBD1. Per the germline V gene, CDR1 is SGHVS and CDR2 is FNYEAQ. This CDR3 has 15 amino acids. Trimming at V came to 0 bases and at J to 7 bases, leaving 8 bases not matched to a gene. CDR3 sequence (DNA): TGTGCCAGCAGCTTAGCGACGAGTGGACAGGTTGAAGCTTTCTTT. Translation gives CASSLATSGQVEAFF.

The chain employs TRBV15 and TRBJ2-2; 8 bases agree with TRBD1. Germline lookup yields CDR1 LNHNV and CDR2 YYDKDF (reference sequence). The length of the CDR3 is 15 residues. Trimming took 5 bases from V and 3 from J; bases not matched to a gene: 5. CDR3 amino acids: CATSDRGADTGELFF. In DNA, the CDR3 is TGTGCCACCAGCGACAGGGGAGCGGACACCGGGGAGCTGTTTTTT.

The chain couples TRBV9 to TRBJ2-1; no clear D gene. CDR1 is SGDLS and CDR2 is YYNGEE in the germline V gene. V gave up 4 bases and J gave up 0 bases, with 8 bases separating them. The CDR3 consists of 14 residues. CDR3 region: CASSWTDSYNEQFF. The CDR3 coding sequence is TGTGCCAGCAGCTGGACGGACTCCTACAATGAGCAGTTCTTC.

This clonotype was observed once. The chain uses TRBV7-7 and TRBJ2-1; tentatively, D is TRBD1 or TRBD2 (5 bases each). V lost 1 base and J 6 bases, leaving 13 bases between the germline ends. There are 15 residues in the CDR3. Germline-derived CDR1 and CDR2 are SSHAT and FNYEAQ (reference sequence). The CDR3 reads CASSLDGGRGNEQFF. As DNA, the CDR3 is TGTGCCAGCAGCTTAGATGGAGGAAGGGGCAATGAGCAGTTCTTC.